Presented here are 11 T cell receptor beta chains from one specimen sequenced in a study of CD8+ T cells in alopecia areata. As for treatment: oral pan-JAK inhibitor, 5-10 mg twice daily. Sequencing used cDNA as its template, made by extracting RNA and reverse transcribing it. Sequencing used immunoSEQ multiplex PCR; TCRdb keeps in-frame clones, though not all of them. The top ten clones hold roughly 0.93% of a sample with about 270,000 clones, 50% to 75% of them seen once. The sample consisted of CD4+ T cells sorted from blood, taken between weeks 51 and 54, from a patient treated with tofacitinib. Every receptor here comes from a human donor with alopecia areata.

V usage is TRBV29-1 and J usage is TRBJ2-7; D gene unclear. The V gene lost 4 bases and the J gene lost 2 bases, with 9 bases spanning the gap. There are 12 residues in the CDR3. Germline values: CDR1 SQVTM, CDR2 ANQGSEA. The CDR3 sequence is CSVGGSPYEQYF. CDR3 nucleotides: TGCAGCGTTGGAGGCAGCCCCTACGAGCAGTACTTC.

This clone turned up a few times. V and J are TRBV5-1 and TRBJ2-2, with TRBD2 as a possible D gene (5 bases). The CDR3 runs to 16 residues. CDR1 and CDR2 from the germline V gene are SGHRS and YFSETQ. The V gene lost 0 bases and the J gene lost 3 bases, with 12 bases spanning the gap. In DNA form, the CDR3 reads TGCGCCAGCAGCTTGGTTCCGGGGTCGGACACCGGGGAGCTGTTTTTT. It encodes CASSLVPGSDTGELFF.

This rearrangement joins TRBV30 to TRBJ2-1; D not resolved. Between the trimmed V and J ends, which lost 1 base and 15 bases, there was a span of 10 bases. There are 10 residues in the CDR3. CDR1 and CDR2 from the germline V gene are GTSNPN and SVGIG (reference sequence). Here the CDR3 reads CAWSGTVWFF. The CDR3 DNA sequence: TGTGCCTGGAGTGGGACGGTATGGTTCTTC.

The chain is built from TRBV30 and TRBJ1-2, with D possibly matching TRBD1 (5 bases). The CDR3 loop spans 14 amino acids. The V end lost 3 bases, the J end lost 4 bases, and 15 bases lay between the germline ends. Germline lookup yields CDR1 GTSNPN and CDR2 SVGIG (reference sequence). The CDR3 DNA is TGTGCCTGGAGCGAGCCGGGGGTGAGCTATGGCTACACCTTC. It specifies CAWSEPGVSYGYTF.

The J gene is TRBJ1-2, the V gene TRBV7-6; 7 bases fit TRBD1. V was pared by 5 bases and J by 7 bases, with 10 bases of the junction left unmatched. CDR1 is SGHVS and CDR2 is FNYEAQ in the germline V gene. The CDR3 covers 14 residues. This CDR3 reads CASSPGQMGSGYTF. For the CDR3, the DNA is TGTGCCAGCAGCCCGGGACAGATGGGGAGTGGCTACACCTTC.

The V and J genes are TRBV4-1 and TRBJ1-2; D unresolved. The germline CDR1 and CDR2 sequences are MGHRA and YSYEKL. The CDR3 runs 14 residues. V was shortened by 3 bases and J by 8 bases, with 16 bases between the two germline ends. The CDR3, as DNA: TGCGCCAGCAGCCAGCCGGCGGGGTCAAGGGGCTACACCTTC. Amino acid sequence: CASSQPAGSRGYTF.

This clone was counted between two and nine times. The chain joins TRBV5-4 to TRBJ2-5; 7 bases fit TRBD1. Trimming at V came to 2 bases and at J to 5 bases, leaving 6 bases not matched to a gene. CDR1 and CDR2 (germline): SGHNT, YYREEE (reference sequence). This CDR3 region has 14 residues. The CDR3 DNA sequence: TGTGCCAGCAGCTTCACAGGGGTAGTGGAGACCCAGTACTTC. Protein product: CASSFTGVVETQYF.

The chain employs TRBV6-5 and TRBJ2-3; D uncertain. The V and J ends lost 7 bases and 2 bases respectively, with 13 bases between them. The germline V gene has CDR1 MNHEY and CDR2 SVGAGI. CDR3 length equals 14 residues. This CDR3 reads CASKWAESTDTQYF. CDR3 DNA sequence: TGTGCCAGCAAGTGGGCAGAGTCCACAGATACGCAGTATTTT.

The chain combines TRBV20-1 with TRBJ2-7, with a possible D match to TRBD1 (6 bases). There are 11 residues in the CDR3. From germline, CDR1 is DFQATT and CDR2 SNEGSKA (reference sequence). V was shortened by 6 bases and J by 7 bases, with 13 bases between the two germline ends. In nucleotides, the CDR3 is TGCAGTGCCCAAAACAGGGATGAGCAGTACTTC. This translates into CSAQNRDEQYF.

The count of this clone is one. J is TRBJ1-1 and V is TRBV9; TRBD1 is a possible D gene (5 bases). Germline V gene data show CDR1 as SGDLS and CDR2 as YYNGEE. With 3 bases removed from V and 4 bases from J, the gap between germline ends came to 13 bases. The CDR3 runs to 14 residues. CDR3 amino acids: CASSERGGGTEAFF. The CDR3 DNA follows: TGTGCCAGCAGCGAACGCGGGGGAGGCACTGAAGCTTTCTTT.

This clone was observed a handful of times. For the CDR3, the DNA is TGCAGCGTTGGCGGGGGGGCCCCTGCTAACTATGGCTACACCTTC. The encoded protein is CSVGGGAPANYGYTF. This rearrangement joins TRBV29-1 to TRBJ1-2; D is perhaps TRBD1 (6 bases). Germline assignment: CDR1 SQVTM and CDR2 ANQGSEA. The V end lost 4 bases, the J end lost 0 bases, and 15 bases lay between the germline ends. The CDR3 is 15 residues long.